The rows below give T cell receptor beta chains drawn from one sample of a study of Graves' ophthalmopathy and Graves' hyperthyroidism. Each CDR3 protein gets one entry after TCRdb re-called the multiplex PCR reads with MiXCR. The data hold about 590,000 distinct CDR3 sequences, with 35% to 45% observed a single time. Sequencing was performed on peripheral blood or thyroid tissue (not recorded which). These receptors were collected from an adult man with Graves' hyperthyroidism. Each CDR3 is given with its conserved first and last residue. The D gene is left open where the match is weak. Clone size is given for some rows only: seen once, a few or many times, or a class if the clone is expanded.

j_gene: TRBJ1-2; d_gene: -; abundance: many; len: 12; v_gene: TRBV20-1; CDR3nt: TGCAGTGCGAATACAGTCATCTATGGCTACACCTTC; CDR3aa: CSANTVIYGYTF
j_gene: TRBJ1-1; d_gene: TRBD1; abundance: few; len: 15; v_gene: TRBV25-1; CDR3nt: TGTGCCAGCAGTCCCCGGACAGGTGGAAGTACTGAAGCTTTCTTT; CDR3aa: CASSPRTGGSTEAFF
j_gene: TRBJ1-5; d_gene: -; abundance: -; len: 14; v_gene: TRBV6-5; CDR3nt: TGTGCCAGCAGTTTATGGGCAGGCAATCAGCCCCAGCATTTT; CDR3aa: CASSLWAGNQPQHF
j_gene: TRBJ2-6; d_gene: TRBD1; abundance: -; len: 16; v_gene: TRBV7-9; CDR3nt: TGTGCCAGCAGCGATGACAGGGTCTCCGGGGCCAACGTCCTGACTTTC; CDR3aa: CASSDDRVSGANVLTF
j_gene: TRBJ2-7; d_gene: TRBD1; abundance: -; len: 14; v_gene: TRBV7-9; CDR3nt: TGTGCCAGCAGCAGGGGGACAGGGGGCTTCGAGCAGTACTTC; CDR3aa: CASSRGTGGFEQYF
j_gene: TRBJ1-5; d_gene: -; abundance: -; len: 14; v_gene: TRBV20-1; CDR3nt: TGCAGTGCTAGACTCGGACTAGCGGGAGCGGGGGAGCATTTT; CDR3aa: CSARLGLAGAGEHF
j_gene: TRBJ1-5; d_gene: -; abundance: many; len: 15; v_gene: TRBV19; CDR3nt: TGTGCCAGTAGGCCTAGGGGGACGGATGGTCAGCCCCAGCATTTT; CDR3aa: CASRPRGTDGQPQHF
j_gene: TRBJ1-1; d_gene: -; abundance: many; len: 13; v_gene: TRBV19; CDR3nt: TGTGCCAGTCCAAGTCCCCAGTCGGGAAAAGCTTTCTTT; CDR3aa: CASPSPQSGKAFF
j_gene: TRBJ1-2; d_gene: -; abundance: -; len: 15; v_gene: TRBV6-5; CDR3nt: TGTGCCAGCAAGCCCAAGGGTAGGGGAGTAAGAGGCTACACCTTC; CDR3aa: CASKPKGRGVRGYTF
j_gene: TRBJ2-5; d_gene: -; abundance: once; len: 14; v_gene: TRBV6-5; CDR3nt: TGTGCCAGCAGTTATATGGGGGCGAGTGAGACCCAGTACTTC; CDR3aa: CASSYMGASETQYF
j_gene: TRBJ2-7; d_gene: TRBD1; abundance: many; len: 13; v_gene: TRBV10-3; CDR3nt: TGTGCCATCAGTGAGACAGGGGGCTCCGAGCAGTACTTC; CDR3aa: CAISETGGSEQYF
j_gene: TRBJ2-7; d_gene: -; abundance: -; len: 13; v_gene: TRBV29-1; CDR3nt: TGCAGCAGTTACGCGGACATTACCTACGAGCAGTACTTC; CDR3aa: CSSYADITYEQYF
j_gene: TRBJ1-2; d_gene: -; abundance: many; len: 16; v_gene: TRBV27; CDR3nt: TGTGCCAGCAGTCCGATCCTTGGCCGGGACCCCTATGGCTACACCTTC; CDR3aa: CASSPILGRDPYGYTF
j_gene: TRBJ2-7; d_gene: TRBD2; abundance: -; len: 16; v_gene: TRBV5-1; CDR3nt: TGCGCCAGCAGCCAAAGGACTAGCGGATTCTCCTACGAGCAGTACTTC; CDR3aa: CASSQRTSGFSYEQYF
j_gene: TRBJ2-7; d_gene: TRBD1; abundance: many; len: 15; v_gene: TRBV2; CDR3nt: TGTGCCAGTTTTGGGCCCGAGACAGGGGGCTACGAGCAGTACTTC; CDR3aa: CASFGPETGGYEQYF
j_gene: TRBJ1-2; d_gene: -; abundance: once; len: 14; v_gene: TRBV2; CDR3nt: TGTGCCAGCAAACCCTCGGGGGGAGGGGAAGGCTACACCTTC; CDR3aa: CASKPSGGGEGYTF
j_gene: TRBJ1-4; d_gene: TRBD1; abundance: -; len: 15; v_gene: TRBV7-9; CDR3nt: TGTGCCAGCAGCTTAGACCAGGGGGCGAGTGAAAAACTGTTTTTT; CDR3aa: CASSLDQGASEKLFF
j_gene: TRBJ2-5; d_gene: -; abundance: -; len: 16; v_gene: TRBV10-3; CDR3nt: TGTGCCATCAGTGCCCTTCCCCGCGACAGCCAAGAGACCCAGTACTTC; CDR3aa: CAISALPRDSQETQYF
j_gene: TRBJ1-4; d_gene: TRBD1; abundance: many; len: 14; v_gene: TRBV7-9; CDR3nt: TGTGCCAGCAGCCCCGGGACAGGGAATGAAAAACTGTTTTTT; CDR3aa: CASSPGTGNEKLFF
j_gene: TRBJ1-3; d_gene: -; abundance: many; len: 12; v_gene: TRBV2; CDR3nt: TGTGCCAGCAGAACAGGGAAGGACACCATATATTTT; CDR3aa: CASRTGKDTIYF
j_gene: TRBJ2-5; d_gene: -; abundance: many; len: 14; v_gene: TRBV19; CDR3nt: TGTGCCAGTAGTGCCACTAGCTTCCAAGAGACCCAGTACTTC; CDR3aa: CASSATSFQETQYF
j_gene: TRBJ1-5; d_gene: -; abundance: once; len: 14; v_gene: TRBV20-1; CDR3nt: TGCAGTGCTAGAGATCGCGCGAAGGATCAGCCCCAGCATTTT; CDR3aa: CSARDRAKDQPQHF
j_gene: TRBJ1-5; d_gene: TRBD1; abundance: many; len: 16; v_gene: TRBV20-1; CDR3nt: TGCAGTGCCCAACAGGCAGGGGGCTTGAGCAATCAGCCCCAGCATTTT; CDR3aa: CSAQQAGGLSNQPQHF
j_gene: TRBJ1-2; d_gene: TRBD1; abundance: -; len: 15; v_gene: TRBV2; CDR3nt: TGTGCCAGCAGTGAGGTTAACAGGGGCGACAATGGCTACACCTTC; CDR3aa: CASSEVNRGDNGYTF
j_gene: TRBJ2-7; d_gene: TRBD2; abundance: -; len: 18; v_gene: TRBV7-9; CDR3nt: TGTGCCATCAGAGCCGGGACTAGCGGGAAGGGGAGCTACAATGAGCAGTACTTC; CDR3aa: CAIRAGTSGKGSYNEQYF
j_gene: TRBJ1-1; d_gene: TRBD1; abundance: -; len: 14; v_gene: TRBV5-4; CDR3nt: TGTGCCAGCAGCTTGGGCCAGGACAGGGGTGAAGCTTTCTTT; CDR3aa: CASSLGQDRGEAFF
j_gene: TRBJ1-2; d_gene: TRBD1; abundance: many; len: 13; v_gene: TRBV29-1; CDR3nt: TGCAGTCGGTTGTCCGGGACAGCCTATGGCTACACCTTC; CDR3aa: CSRLSGTAYGYTF
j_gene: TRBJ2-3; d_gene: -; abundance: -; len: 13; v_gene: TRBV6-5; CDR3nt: TGTGCCAGCAGTTACTCGATAGCCGATACGCAGTATTTT; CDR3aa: CASSYSIADTQYF
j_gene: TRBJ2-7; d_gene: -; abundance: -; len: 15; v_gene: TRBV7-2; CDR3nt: TGTGCCAGCAGCTTAGCCAGGGGGGGTTACAATGAGCAGTACTTC; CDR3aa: CASSLARGGYNEQYF
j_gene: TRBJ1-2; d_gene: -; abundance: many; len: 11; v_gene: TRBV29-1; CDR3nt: TGCAGCGTTGATGGGGGGTTTGGCTACACCTTC; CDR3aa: CSVDGGFGYTF
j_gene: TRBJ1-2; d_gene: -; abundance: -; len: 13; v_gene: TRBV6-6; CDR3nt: TGTGCCAGCAGTCCCCGGGGTCCCTATGGCTACACCTTC; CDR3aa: CASSPRGPYGYTF
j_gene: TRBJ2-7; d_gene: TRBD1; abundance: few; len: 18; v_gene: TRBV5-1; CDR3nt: TGCGCCAGCAGCTTTGGGTTACTGGACAGGGGGCTTTCCTACGAGCAGTACTTC; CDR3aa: CASSFGLLDRGLSYEQYF
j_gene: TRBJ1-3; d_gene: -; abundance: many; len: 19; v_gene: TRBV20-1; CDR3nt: TGCAGTGCTAGAGATGGAGGTGGTGTCCCAACCATATCTGGAAACACCATATATTTT; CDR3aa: CSARDGGGVPTISGNTIYF
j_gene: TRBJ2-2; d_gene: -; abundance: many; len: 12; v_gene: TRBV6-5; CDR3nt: TGTGCCAGCAGTCCGACTAAGCGGGAGCTGTTTTTT; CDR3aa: CASSPTKRELFF
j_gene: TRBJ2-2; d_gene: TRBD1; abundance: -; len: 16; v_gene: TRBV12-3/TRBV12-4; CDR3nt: TGTGCCAGCACGACAGGGGGCTCTGGGAACACCGGGGAGCTGTTTTTT; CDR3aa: CASTTGGSGNTGELFF
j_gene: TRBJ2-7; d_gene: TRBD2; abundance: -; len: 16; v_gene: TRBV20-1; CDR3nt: TGCAGTGCTAGAGATTGGAATAGCGGGGCTTCCTACGAGCAGTACTTC; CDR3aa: CSARDWNSGASYEQYF
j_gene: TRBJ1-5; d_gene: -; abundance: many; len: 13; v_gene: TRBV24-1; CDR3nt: TGTGCCACCAGCCACAGGGCGGATCAGCCCCAGCATTTT; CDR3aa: CATSHRADQPQHF
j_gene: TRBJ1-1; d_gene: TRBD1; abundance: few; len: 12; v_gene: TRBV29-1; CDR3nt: TGCAGCACCCGGACAGGGACCACTGAAGCTTTCTTT; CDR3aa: CSTRTGTTEAFF
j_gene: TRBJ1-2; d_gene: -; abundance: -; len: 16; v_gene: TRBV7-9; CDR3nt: TGTGCCAGCAGCCCCACCGCGGGGACAAAAACGCTGGGCTACACCTTC; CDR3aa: CASSPTAGTKTLGYTF
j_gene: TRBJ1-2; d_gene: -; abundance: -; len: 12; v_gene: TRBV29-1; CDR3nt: TGCAGCGTTGAGTTCGGGGCCTATGGCTACACCTTC; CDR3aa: CSVEFGAYGYTF
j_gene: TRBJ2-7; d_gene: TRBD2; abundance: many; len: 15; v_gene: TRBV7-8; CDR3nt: TGTGCCAGCAGCTTACATGGGCGGGGGGTGAACGAGCAGTACTTC; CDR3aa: CASSLHGRGVNEQYF
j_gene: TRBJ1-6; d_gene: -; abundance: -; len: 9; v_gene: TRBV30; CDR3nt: TGTGCCTGGAGTCCTCCCCTCCACTTT; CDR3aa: CAWSPPLHF
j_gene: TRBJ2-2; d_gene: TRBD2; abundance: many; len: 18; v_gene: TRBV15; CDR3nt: TGTGCCACCAGCAGAGGTTACGGTAGCGGGAGGAACACCGGGGAGCTGTTTTTT; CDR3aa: CATSRGYGSGRNTGELFF
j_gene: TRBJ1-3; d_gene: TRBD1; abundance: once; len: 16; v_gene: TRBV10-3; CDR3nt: TGTGCCATCAGTGACGACAGGGAGAGCTCTGGAAACACCATATATTTT; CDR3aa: CAISDDRESSGNTIYF
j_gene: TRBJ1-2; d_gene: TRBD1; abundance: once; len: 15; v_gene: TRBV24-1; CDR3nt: TGTGCCACCAGTGACCCTTCGGACAGGGGTGGTGGCTACACCTTC; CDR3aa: CATSDPSDRGGGYTF
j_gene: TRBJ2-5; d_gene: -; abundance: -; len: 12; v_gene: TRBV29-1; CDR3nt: TGCACTGCATGGACGGACCAAGAGACCCAGTACTTC; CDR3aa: CTAWTDQETQYF
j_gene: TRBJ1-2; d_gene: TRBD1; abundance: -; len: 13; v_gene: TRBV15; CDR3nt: TGTGCCACCAGCAGTACAGGGGGTGAGGGCTACACCTTC; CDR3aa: CATSSTGGEGYTF
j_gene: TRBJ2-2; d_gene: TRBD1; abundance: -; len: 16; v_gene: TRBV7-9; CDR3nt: TGTGCCAGCAGCCAGGGACAGGGGTTTCGGACCGGGGAGCTGTTTTTT; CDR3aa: CASSQGQGFRTGELFF
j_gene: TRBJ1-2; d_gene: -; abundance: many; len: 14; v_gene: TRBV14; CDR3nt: TGTGCCAGCAGCCAAGGTTCGGGGTTCTGGGGCTACACCTTC; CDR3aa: CASSQGSGFWGYTF
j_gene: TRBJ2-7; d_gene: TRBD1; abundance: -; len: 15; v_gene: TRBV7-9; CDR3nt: TGTGCCAGCAGCTCGGGACAGGGGAATCAGCCCCAGCAGTACTTC; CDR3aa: CASSSGQGNQPQQYF